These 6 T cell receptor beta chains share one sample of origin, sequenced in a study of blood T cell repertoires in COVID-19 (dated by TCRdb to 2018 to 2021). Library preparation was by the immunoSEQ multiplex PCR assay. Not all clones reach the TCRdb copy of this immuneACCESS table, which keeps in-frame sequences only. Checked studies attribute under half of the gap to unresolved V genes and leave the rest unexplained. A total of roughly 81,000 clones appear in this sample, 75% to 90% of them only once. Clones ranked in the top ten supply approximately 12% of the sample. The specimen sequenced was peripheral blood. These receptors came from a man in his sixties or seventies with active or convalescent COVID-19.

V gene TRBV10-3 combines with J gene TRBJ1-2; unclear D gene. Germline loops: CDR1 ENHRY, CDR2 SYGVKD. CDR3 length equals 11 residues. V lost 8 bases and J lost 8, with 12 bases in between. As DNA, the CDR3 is TGTGCCATCGATCACGGGGAAGGCTACACCTTC. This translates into CAIDHGEGYTF.

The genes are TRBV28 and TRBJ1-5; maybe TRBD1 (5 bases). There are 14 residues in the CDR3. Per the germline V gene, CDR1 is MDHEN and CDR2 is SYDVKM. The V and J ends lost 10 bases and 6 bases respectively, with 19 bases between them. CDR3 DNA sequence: TGTGCCAACAAGGGTAGCGGGGACGGTCAGCCCCAGCATTTT. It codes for CANKGSGDGQPQHF.

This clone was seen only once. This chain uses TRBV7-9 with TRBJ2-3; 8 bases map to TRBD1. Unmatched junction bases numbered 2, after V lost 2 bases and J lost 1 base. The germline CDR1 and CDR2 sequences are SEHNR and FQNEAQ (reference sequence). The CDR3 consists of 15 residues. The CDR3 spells CASSLLTGGTDTQYF. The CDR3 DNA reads TGTGCCAGCAGCTTATTGACAGGGGGCACAGATACGCAGTATTTT.

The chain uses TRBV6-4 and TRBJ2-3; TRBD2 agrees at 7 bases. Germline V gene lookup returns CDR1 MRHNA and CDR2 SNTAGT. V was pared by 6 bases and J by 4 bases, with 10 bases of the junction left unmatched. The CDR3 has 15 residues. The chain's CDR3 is CASSTGGTRADTQYF. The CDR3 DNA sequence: TGTGCCAGCAGCACGGGGGGAACCAGGGCAGATACGCAGTATTTT.

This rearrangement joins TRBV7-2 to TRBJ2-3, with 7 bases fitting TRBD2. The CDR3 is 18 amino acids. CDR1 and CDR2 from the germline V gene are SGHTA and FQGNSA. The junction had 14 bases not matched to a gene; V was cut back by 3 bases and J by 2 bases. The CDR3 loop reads CASSLGAMGGGITDTQYF. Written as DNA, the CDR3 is TGTGCCAGCAGCTTGGGCGCGATGGGCGGGGGAATCACAGATACGCAGTATTTT.

The CDR3 DNA is TGTGCCAGCAGTTTAGTAACATCTTACAATGAGCAGTTCTTC. Protein product: CASSLVTSYNEQFF. The rearrangement uses TRBV27 and TRBJ2-1; D not certain. The CDR3 loop spans 14 amino acids. V lost 2 bases and J lost 4, with 9 bases in between. Germline V CDR1 and CDR2: MNHEY, SMNVEV (reference sequence).